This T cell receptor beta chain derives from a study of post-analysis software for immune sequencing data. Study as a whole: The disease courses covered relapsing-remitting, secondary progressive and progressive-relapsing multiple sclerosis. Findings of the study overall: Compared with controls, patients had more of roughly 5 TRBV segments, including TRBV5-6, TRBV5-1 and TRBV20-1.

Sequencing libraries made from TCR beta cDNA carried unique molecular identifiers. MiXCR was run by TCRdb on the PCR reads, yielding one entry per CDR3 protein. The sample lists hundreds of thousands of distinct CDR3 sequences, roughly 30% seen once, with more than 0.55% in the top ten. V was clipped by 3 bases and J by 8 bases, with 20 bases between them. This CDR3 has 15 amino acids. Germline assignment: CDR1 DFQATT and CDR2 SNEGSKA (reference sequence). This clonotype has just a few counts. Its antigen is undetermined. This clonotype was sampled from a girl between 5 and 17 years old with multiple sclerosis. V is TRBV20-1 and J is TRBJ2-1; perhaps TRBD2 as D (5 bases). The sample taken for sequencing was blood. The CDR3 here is CSASAGLWTRDEQFF. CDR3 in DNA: TGCAGTGCTAGTGCGGGTTTGTGGACGCGGGATGAGCAGTTCTTC.